These 20 T cell receptor beta chains came from one sample sequenced in a study of follicular helper T cells after annual influenza vaccination. This sample's time point: 2015-2016 season, pre-vaccination. Clones were read by immunoSEQ multiplex PCR, and TCRdb kept only the in-frame ones, dropping some. The repertoire has fewer than 15,000 clones, about four fifths of them found once; the top ten carry 0.35% to 0.55%. The sequencing here drew on CXCR5- memory CD4+ T cells sorted from blood, taken on the day of influenza vaccination. Receptors were obtained from an adult who received the influenza vaccine.

The CDR3 region is CASSQEKTQYF. CDR3 nucleotides: TGCGCCAGCAGCCAAGAGAAAACCCAGTACTTC. The chain is built from TRBV4-1 and TRBJ2-5; D is undetermined. This CDR3 has 11 residues. The V end lost 0 bases, the J end lost 8 bases, and 4 bases lay between the germline ends. Germline CDR1 reads MGHRA; CDR2 reads YSYEKL.

The V call is TRBV6-6, the J call TRBJ2-1; no clear D gene. CDR3 length equals 14 residues. CDR1 is MNHNY, CDR2 SVGAGI, per germline (reference sequence). Trimming stripped 4 bases from V and 6 bases from J, with 13 bases between. CDR3 residues: CASSLEIYRNEQFF. In DNA form, the CDR3 reads TGTGCCAGCAGTTTGGAGATATACCGCAATGAGCAGTTCTTC.

This clone appeared a few times. V and J are TRBV2 and TRBJ1-2; 7 positions match TRBD1. After removal of 7 bases from V and 5 bases from J, the junction contained 10 bases not matched to a gene. Per the germline V gene, CDR1 is SNHLY and CDR2 is FYNNEI. The CDR3 is made up of 14 amino acids. CDR3 sequence reads: CASMAGDSYYGYTF. CDR3 DNA sequence: TGTGCCAGCATGGCCGGGGACAGTTATTATGGCTACACCTTC.

This clone was found a few times. The CDR3 sequence is CASSEGRYTEAFF. As DNA, the CDR3 is TGTGCCAGCAGTGAAGGGCGCTACACTGAAGCTTTCTTT. V and J are TRBV2 and TRBJ1-1; D is ambiguous. This CDR3 region has 13 residues. V was trimmed by 1 base and J by 3 bases, leaving 6 bases between them. Germline V CDR1 and CDR2: SNHLY, FYNNEI.

The V and J genes are TRBV30 and TRBJ2-5, with D unclear. Trimming took off 1 base at V and 4 bases at J, with 10 bases between the two ends. Germline values: CDR1 GTSNPN, CDR2 SVGIG (reference sequence). The CDR3 runs 13 residues. The CDR3 spells CAWSAPVLETQYF. The CDR3 nucleotides read TGTGCCTGGAGTGCCCCGGTACTAGAGACCCAGTACTTC.

The rearrangement links TRBV15 to TRBJ2-7; D may match TRBD1 or TRBD2 (6 bases each). The V end lost 0 bases, the J end lost 4 bases, and 13 bases lay between the germline ends. The V gene's germline CDR1 is LNHNV and CDR2 YYDKDF (reference sequence). CDR3 length: 15 amino acids. The CDR3 sequence: CATSRDLGGLYEQYF. The CDR3 DNA is TGTGCCACCAGCAGAGATCTAGGGGGGTTGTACGAGCAGTACTTC.

The rearrangement joins TRBV7-9 to TRBJ2-7; 9 bases fit TRBD1. Germline CDR1 and CDR2: SEHNR and FQNEAQ (reference sequence). This CDR3 region has 14 residues. Unmatched junction bases numbered 5, after V lost 5 bases and J lost 3 bases. In DNA form, the CDR3 reads TGTGCCAGCAGCCTGGGGACAGGGTTCTACGAGCAGTACTTC. Protein: CASSLGTGFYEQYF.

The chain is built from TRBV12-2 and TRBJ1-1. TRBV12-2 is labeled a pseudogene. CDR3 length: 16 residues. Here the CDR3 DNA reads TGTGCAAGTCGCTCCTTAGGTCCGGGAGGGTACACTGAAGCTTTCTTT. Residues: CASRSLGPGGYTEAFF.

The genes are TRBV7-8 and TRBJ1-4; D is unclear. Germline assignment: CDR1 SGHVS and CDR2 FQNEAQ. The V end lost 1 base, the J end lost 2 bases, and 8 bases lay between the germline ends. This CDR3 spans 15 amino acids. CDR3 DNA: TGTGCCAGCAGCTTAGGGCGAAACACTAATGAAAAACTGTTTTTT. This sequence encodes CASSLGRNTNEKLFF.

The rearrangement links TRBV6-5 to TRBJ2-4; D ambiguous. Per germline, CDR1 MNHEY and CDR2 SVGAGI. The CDR3 consists of 14 residues. Deletions cut 3 bases from V and 2 bases from J, with 8 bases between. The CDR3 reads CASSYSPTKNIQYF. For the CDR3, the DNA is TGTGCCAGCAGTTATTCCCCGACCAAAAACATTCAGTACTTC.

The chain couples TRBV7-8 to TRBJ2-7, with D possibly matching TRBD2 (5 bases). The V end was cut by 4 bases, the J end by 2 bases, with 15 bases between. The CDR3 extends over 15 amino acids. Germline CDR1 and CDR2: SGHVS and FQNEAQ. The CDR3 sequence is CASSWGDSGTYEQYF. In DNA, the CDR3 is TGTGCCAGCAGCTGGGGAGACTCAGGAACCTACGAGCAGTACTTC.

V usage is TRBV28 and J usage is TRBJ1-2; 7 bases fit TRBD1. The CDR3 spans 12 residues. CDR1 MDHEN and CDR2 SYDVKM come from the germline V gene. Losses at the gene ends were 11 bases for V and 6 bases for J; bases not matched to a gene: 9. The CDR3 protein is CAWGRGVDGYTF. In nucleotides, the CDR3 is TGTGCCTGGGGCAGGGGGGTCGATGGCTACACCTTC.

The chain carries TRBV27 and TRBJ2-3; unclear D gene. CDR3 length: 13 amino acids. CDR1 MNHEY and CDR2 SMNVEV come from the germline V gene (reference sequence). With 2 bases removed from V and 8 bases from J, the gap between germline ends came to 11 bases. CDR3 coding DNA: TGTGCCAGCAGTTTAGAAACTATCGGTACGCAGTATTTT. The encoded protein is CASSLETIGTQYF.

This clone was found a few times. The V and J genes are TRBV6-6 and TRBJ1-1; D perhaps matches TRBD1 (6 bases). V lost 2 bases and J 4 bases, leaving 8 bases between the germline ends. The germline CDR1 and CDR2 sequences are MNHNY and SVGAGI (reference sequence). The CDR3 sequence is 13 residues long. CDR3 loop: CASSYTGSTEAFF. The CDR3 DNA is TGTGCCAGCAGTTACACAGGGAGCACTGAAGCTTTCTTT.

The chain combines TRBV9 with TRBJ1-1; D gene ambiguous. The CDR3 is 14 residues long. Germline-derived CDR1 and CDR2 are SGDLS and YYNGEE. V was cut by 6 bases and J by 9 bases, with 21 bases left in between. CDR3 amino acids: CASNACLAGTQAFF. Written as DNA, the CDR3 is TGTGCCAGCAACGCGTGCCTAGCGGGAACTCAAGCTTTCTTT.

The chain joins TRBV7-9 to TRBJ2-3; TRBD2 might be the D (7 bases). Germline V lookup: CDR1 SEHNR, CDR2 FQNEAQ (reference sequence). The CDR3 totals 16 residues. V was clipped by 3 bases and J by 7 bases, with 20 bases between them. CDR3 DNA: TGTGCCAGCAGCTTTGGGGGGGCCCAACCCACGCATACGCAGTATTTT. Amino acid sequence: CASSFGGAQPTHTQYF.

In DNA form, the CDR3 reads TGCGCCAGCAGCTTGGATGGGGGCACCGGGGAGCTGTTTTTT. Its translation: CASSLDGGTGELFF. The V and J genes are TRBV5-1 and TRBJ2-2; D may match TRBD1 or TRBD2 (5 bases each). V was shortened by 0 bases and J by 4 bases, with 7 bases between the two germline ends. This CDR3 region has 14 residues. Germline values: CDR1 SGHRS, CDR2 YFSETQ.

The V call is TRBV28, the J call TRBJ2-1, with D possibly being TRBD1 (6 bases). The V end was cut by 5 bases, the J end by 4 bases, with 12 bases between. From germline, CDR1 is MDHEN and CDR2 SYDVKM. The CDR3 extends over 14 amino acids. The CDR3 coding sequence is TGTGCCAGCAGTACCAGGGGCATGTACAATGAGCAGTTCTTC. It is translated as CASSTRGMYNEQFF.

The table lists this clone with a count of one. V usage is TRBV6-1 and J usage is TRBJ1-2; 8 bases match TRBD1. The junction had 11 bases not matched to a gene; V was cut back by 5 bases and J by 6 bases. CDR1 is MNHNS and CDR2 is SASEGT in the germline V gene. The CDR3 is 15 amino acids. The CDR3 DNA reads TGTGCCAGCAGTAAAGGACAGGGCCTAGGGGATGGCTACACCTTC. Translation: CASSKGQGLGDGYTF.

The genes are TRBV9 and TRBJ2-7; D tentatively fits TRBD1 or TRBD2 (5 bases each). V lost 0 bases and J 3 bases, leaving 19 bases between the germline ends. The CDR3 sequence is 17 residues long. Germline V lookup: CDR1 SGDLS, CDR2 YYNGEE. The CDR3 region has the DNA TGTGCCAGCAGCGTAGGAGGTGGGGGTCCCCCCGACTACGAGCAGTACTTC. Translating it yields CASSVGGGGPPDYEQYF.